This TCR beta chain comes out of a study of cytomegalovirus exposure and HLA in healthy donors. Study-level results: When the data were analyzed later, several of the most significant clusters appeared to be linked to common viral pathogens. Cytomegalovirus-associated status was assigned to about 170 TCR beta chains. Prior analysis indicated that the majority of TCR beta V segments exhibited productivity approximately 87% or approximately 30% of the time.

Regarding this clone: Its specificity is not known. A junction boundary mismatches the germline segment, possibly from a read error. This sample includes further DNA sequences coding for the same CDR3.

CDR1 and CDR2 (germline): SEHNR, FQNEAQ (reference sequence). The CDR3 loop spans 14 amino acids. Use of 60 Vbeta and 13 Jbeta primers characterized the PCR. Using immunoSEQ multiplex PCR, the repertoire was profiled, and TCRdb retains in-frame clones only, with some absent. Counted here are around 31,000 clones, more than 55% occurring once; the ten biggest clones make up roughly 40%. This TCR derives from a male donor in good health and CMV-seropositive. Source material: PBMCs. The chain carries TRBV7-9 and TRBJ1-6; 9 bases align to TRBD1. CDR3 region: CASSRTGDNSPLHF. The CDR3 DNA reads TGTGCCAGCAGCCGGACAGGGGATAATTCCCCCCTCCACTTT.